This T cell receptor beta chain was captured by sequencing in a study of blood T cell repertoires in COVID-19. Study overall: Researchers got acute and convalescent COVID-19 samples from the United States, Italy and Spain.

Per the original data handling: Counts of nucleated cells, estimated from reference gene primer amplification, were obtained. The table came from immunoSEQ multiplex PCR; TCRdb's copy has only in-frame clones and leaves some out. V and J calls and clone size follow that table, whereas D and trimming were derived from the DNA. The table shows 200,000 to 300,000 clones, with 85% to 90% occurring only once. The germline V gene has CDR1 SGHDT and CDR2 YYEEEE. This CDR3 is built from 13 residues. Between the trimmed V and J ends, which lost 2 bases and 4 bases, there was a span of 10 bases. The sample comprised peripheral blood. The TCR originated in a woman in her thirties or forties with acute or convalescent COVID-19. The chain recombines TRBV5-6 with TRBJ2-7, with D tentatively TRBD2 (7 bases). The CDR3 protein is CASSFKGGYEQYV. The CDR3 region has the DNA TGTGCCAGCAGCTTTAAGGGGGGGTACGAGCAGTACGTC.